The 21 T cell receptor beta chains below come from one sample, sequenced in a study of shared clonotypes between healthy human individuals. Only in-frame clones appear in the TCRdb table, and some are missing; sequencing was by immunoSEQ multiplex PCR. The repertoire holds roughly 2 million clones, with roughly 95% as singletons. The sequencing sample was made of naive CD4+ T cells sorted from blood. As to subset: CD45RA+ positively selected. Source of these receptors: a man aged 18 to 29 in good health.

The chain joins TRBV11-2 to TRBJ1-5; TRBD1 aligns across 7 bases. The CDR3 runs 18 residues. V shed 1 base and J 5 bases; nucleotides not matched to a gene: 14. CDR1 is SGHAT, CDR2 FQNNGV, per germline. CDR3 amino acids: CASSLVPIIGTVDQPQHF. CDR3 bases: TGTGCCAGCAGCTTAGTTCCCATTATAGGGACAGTCGATCAGCCCCAGCATTTT. Full variable domain (rest looked up from reference TRBV11-2 and TRBJ1-5): EAGVAQSPRYKIIEKRQSVAFWCNPISGHATLYWYQQILGQGPKLLIQFQNNGVVDDSQLPKDRFSAERLKGVDSTLKIQPAKLEDSAVYLCASSLVPIIGTVDQPQHFGDGTRLSIL.

Of note for this clone: The sample holds other DNA sequences that translate to the same CDR3. V is TRBV28 and J is TRBJ2-3, with D unclear. V dropped 4 bases and J dropped 5 bases, with 7 bases sitting between them. Germline V CDR1 and CDR2: MDHEN, SYDVKM. The CDR3 runs to 12 residues. The CDR3 DNA reads TGTGCCAGCAGTTCCCGGAGAGATACGCAGTATTTT. Its protein product is CASSSRRDTQYF.

This chain uses TRBV9 with TRBJ1-2, with D possibly matching TRBD1 (5 bases). The CDR3 is 12 residues long. V was shortened by 3 bases and J by 5 bases, with 8 bases between the two germline ends. Germline lookup yields CDR1 SGDLS and CDR2 YYNGEE. The CDR3 DNA sequence: TGTGCCAGCAGCGACGACAGTTATGGCTACACCTTC. This gives the protein CASSDDSYGYTF.

The chain couples TRBV29-1 to TRBJ1-1; the D gene is possibly TRBD1 (5 bases). Per the germline V gene, CDR1 is SQVTM and CDR2 is ANQGSEA. The CDR3 is 13 amino acids. Deletions cut 6 bases from V and 1 base from J, with 12 bases between. The CDR3 region has the DNA TGCAGCGTAAGGGGAGCCTCGAACACTGAAGCTTTCTTT. As protein: CSVRGASNTEAFF.

V is TRBV11-2 and J is TRBJ1-2; D not certain. Germline assignment: CDR1 SGHAT and CDR2 FQNNGV. Trimming took off 6 bases at V and 7 bases at J, with 18 bases between the two ends. The CDR3 runs to 14 residues. CDR3 sequence reads: CASSFGSVKGGYTF. The CDR3 coding sequence is TGTGCCAGCAGTTTTGGTAGCGTTAAAGGTGGCTACACCTTC.

The rearrangement joins TRBV6-1 to TRBJ2-7, with 7 bases that match TRBD1. Germline trimming cut 10 bases from V and 1 base from J; bases unmatched to any gene: 10. The CDR3 contains 14 residues. CDR1 is MNHNS and CDR2 is SASEGT in the germline V gene. The CDR3 region is CAIRGDRVSYEQYF. CDR3 in DNA: TGTGCCATCCGGGGCGACAGGGTGTCCTACGAGCAGTACTTC.

This rearrangement joins TRBV30 to TRBJ2-7; D not resolved. The CDR3 extends over 12 amino acids. Germline V gene lookup returns CDR1 GTSNPN and CDR2 SVGIG (reference sequence). V was cut by 3 bases and J by 3 bases, with 9 bases left in between. The CDR3 region is CAWRDVGYEQYF. The CDR3 DNA reads TGTGCCTGGAGAGACGTCGGCTACGAGCAGTACTTC.

The count of this clone is one. V usage is TRBV5-1 and J usage is TRBJ1-6; weak D call: TRBD1 (5 bases). Germline-derived CDR1 and CDR2 are SGHRS and YFSETQ. Trimming pared 6 bases from V and 6 bases from J, leaving 19 bases between. The length of the CDR3 is 16 residues. As DNA, the CDR3 is TGCGCCAGCAAACCGATAATTGGGGGAAGTAATTCACCCCTCCACTTT. This translates into CASKPIIGGSNSPLHF.

The chain joins TRBV5-1 to TRBJ1-1, with D unresolved. V was cut by 4 bases and J by 0 bases, with 10 bases left in between. The CDR3 extends over 14 amino acids. CDR1 is SGHRS, CDR2 YFSETQ, per germline. The CDR3 is CASSPQTMNTEAFF. In nucleotides, the CDR3 is TGCGCCAGCAGCCCCCAGACCATGAACACTGAAGCTTTCTTT.

This clone has a single count. Other nucleotide sequences in the sample specify the same CDR3. The chain uses TRBV6-5 and TRBJ2-3, with unresolved D. Germline-derived CDR1 and CDR2 are MNHEY and SVGAGI. The CDR3 spans 14 residues. V was shortened by 6 bases and J by 6 bases, with 16 bases between the two germline ends. Here the CDR3 DNA reads TGTGCCAGCAGCTCGGGCCGTTTGGCGGATACGCAGTATTTT. Its translation is CASSSGRLADTQYF.

The chain joins TRBV30 to TRBJ1-4, with unresolved D. Germline CDR1 reads GTSNPN; CDR2 reads SVGIG (reference sequence). The CDR3 sequence is 13 residues long. With 7 bases removed from V and 8 bases from J, the gap between germline ends came to 17 bases. The CDR3 loop is CALSRTLEEKLFF. CDR3 sequence (DNA): TGTGCCTTGTCCAGAACCTTGGAGGAAAAACTGTTTTTT.

The rearrangement links TRBV10-3 to TRBJ2-1, with D possibly TRBD1 on 6 matching bases. The CDR3 length is 13 residues. V shed 11 bases and J shed 4 bases, with 15 bases lying between them. The germline V gene has CDR1 ENHRY and CDR2 SYGVKD. The CDR3 loop is CALRDTLYNEQFF. In DNA, the CDR3 is TGTGCCCTTCGGGACACTCTTTACAATGAGCAGTTCTTC.

The chain links TRBV14 to TRBJ2-1; 11 bases agree with TRBD2. CDR3 length: 17 amino acids. Germline lookup yields CDR1 SGHDN and CDR2 FVKESK. V gave up 3 bases and J gave up 3 bases; unmatched junction bases: 7. The CDR3 is CASSHSGTSGFYNEQFF. The CDR3 DNA sequence: TGTGCCAGCAGCCATTCCGGGACTAGCGGATTCTACAATGAGCAGTTCTTC.

V gene TRBV7-2 combines with J gene TRBJ2-1; possibly TRBD1 or TRBD2 for D (6 bases each). The CDR3 is 14 residues long. Germline CDR1 reads SGHTA; CDR2 reads FQGNSA. The V gene lost 2 bases and the J gene lost 10 bases, with 15 bases spanning the gap. For the CDR3, the DNA is TGTGCCAGCAGCTTATCGGGGGCCCAGGGGGAGCAGTTCTTC. Translating it yields CASSLSGAQGEQFF.

The genes are TRBV7-2 and TRBJ1-4; 8 bases agree with TRBD1. Germline V CDR1 and CDR2: SGHTA, FQGNSA. The CDR3 is 13 amino acids. J was trimmed by 13 bases and V by 5 bases; bases with no gene match: 9. The CDR3: CASSRTGLRGLFF. Written as DNA, the CDR3 is TGTGCCAGCAGCCGGACAGGGTTGAGGGGACTGTTTTTT.

As for this clone: This same CDR3 is encoded by further DNA sequences in the sample. V is TRBV30 and J is TRBJ2-2; D gene ambiguous. The V gene's germline CDR1 is GTSNPN and CDR2 SVGIG (reference sequence). CDR3 size: 11 residues. V was pared by 5 bases and J by 7 bases, with 8 bases between. The CDR3 nucleotides read TGTGCCTGGGCCTATGGCGGGGAGCTGTTTTTT. Its translation: CAWAYGGELFF.

The rearrangement joins TRBV11-2 to TRBJ2-3, with D uncertain. From germline, CDR1 is SGHAT and CDR2 FQNNGV. The CDR3 extends over 15 amino acids. Trimming cost V 2 bases and J 6 bases, with 15 bases left between them. CDR3 coding DNA: TGTGCCAGCAGCTTATTACCCAGACTCCCCGATACGCAGTATTTT. As protein: CASSLLPRLPDTQYF. Combining the CDR3 with reference TRBV11-2 and TRBJ2-3 gives the whole variable domain EAGVAQSPRYKIIEKRQSVAFWCNPISGHATLYWYQQILGQGPKLLIQFQNNGVVDDSQLPKDRFSAERLKGVDSTLKIQPAKLEDSAVYLCASSLLPRLPDTQYFGPGTRLTVL.

The gene calls are TRBV11-3 and TRBJ2-3; 7 nucleotides align to TRBD1. The CDR3 is made up of 14 amino acids. The V segment lost 1 base and the J segment 3 bases; nucleotides outside the gene matches: 1. Germline values: CDR1 SGHNT, CDR2 YENEEA. The CDR3 nucleotides are TGTGCCAGCAGCTTAGCGGGACAGACAGATACGCAGTATTTT. Translating it yields CASSLAGQTDTQYF.

Remarks on this clone: The same CDR3 also results from other DNA sequences found in this sample. The chain has TRBV6-5 and TRBJ2-3; D gene unclear. Trimming took off 6 bases at V and 2 bases at J, with 9 bases between the two ends. The germline CDR1 and CDR2 sequences are MNHEY and SVGAGI. The CDR3 extends over 13 amino acids. The DNA for the CDR3 is TGTGCCAGCAGCCGGCGTTTCACAGATACGCAGTATTTT. This translates into CASSRRFTDTQYF.

The chain uses TRBV2 and TRBJ1-6; 9 bases align to TRBD1. Looked up from germline, CDR1 is SNHLY and CDR2 is FYNNEI. After removal of 6 bases from V and 0 bases from J, the junction contained 3 bases not matched to a gene. The CDR3 is made up of 16 amino acids. The CDR3 spells CASSGTGSSYNSPLHF. The CDR3 region has the DNA TGTGCCAGCAGCGGGACAGGGAGCTCCTATAATTCACCCCTCCACTTT.

The genes are TRBV30 and TRBJ1-4; D not certain. Germline V gene sequence: CDR1 GTSNPN, CDR2 SVGIG (reference sequence). Deletions cut 1 base from V and 7 bases from J, with 22 bases between. CDR3 length: 17 residues. The CDR3 sequence: CAWSEISRGGISEKLFF. CDR3 sequence (DNA): TGTGCCTGGAGTGAAATCTCTCGTGGAGGGATAAGTGAAAAACTGTTTTTT.